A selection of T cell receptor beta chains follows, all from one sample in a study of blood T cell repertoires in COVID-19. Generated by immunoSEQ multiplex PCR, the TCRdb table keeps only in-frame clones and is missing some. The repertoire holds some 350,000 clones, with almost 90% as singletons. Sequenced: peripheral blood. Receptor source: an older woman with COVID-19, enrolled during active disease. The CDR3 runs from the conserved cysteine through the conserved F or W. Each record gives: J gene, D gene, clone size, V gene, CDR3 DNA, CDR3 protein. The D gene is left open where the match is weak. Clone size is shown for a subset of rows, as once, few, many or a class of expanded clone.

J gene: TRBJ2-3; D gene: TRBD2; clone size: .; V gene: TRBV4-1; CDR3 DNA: TGCGCCAGCAGCCAATCTAGCGGGGGGCCGGCTAGCACAGATACGCAGTATTTT; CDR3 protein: CASSQSSGGPASTDTQYF
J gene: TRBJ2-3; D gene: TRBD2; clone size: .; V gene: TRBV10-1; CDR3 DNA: TGCGCCAGCAGTGATTGGACTAGCGGGGGACGGGGGGATACGCAGTATTTT; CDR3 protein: CASSDWTSGGRGDTQYF
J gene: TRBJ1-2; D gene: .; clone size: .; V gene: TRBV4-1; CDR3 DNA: TGCGCCAGCAGCCAAGAGACAGGCGCTAACTATGGCTACACCTTC; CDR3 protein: CASSQETGANYGYTF
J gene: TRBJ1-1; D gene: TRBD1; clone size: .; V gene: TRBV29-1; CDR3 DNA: TGCAGCGTACTTGCCGGGACAGGGAGGGCTGAAGCTTTCTTT; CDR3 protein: CSVLAGTGRAEAFF
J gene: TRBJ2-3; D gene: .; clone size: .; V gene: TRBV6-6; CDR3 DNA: TGTGCCAGCAGTTACCCGGATACGCAGTATTTT; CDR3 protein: CASSYPDTQYF
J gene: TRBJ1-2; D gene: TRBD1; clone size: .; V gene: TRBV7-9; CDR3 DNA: TGTGCCAGCAGCTTAGCCGGCAGGGGGAAGGACTATGGCTACACCTTC; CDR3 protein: CASSLAGRGKDYGYTF
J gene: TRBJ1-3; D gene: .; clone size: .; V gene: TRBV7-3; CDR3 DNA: TGTGCCAGCAGCTTAACGGGGCAGGGATCTGGAAACACCATATATTTT; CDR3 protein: CASSLTGQGSGNTIYF
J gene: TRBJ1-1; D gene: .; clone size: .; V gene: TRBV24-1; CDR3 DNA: TGTGCCACCGCCCAAACGGGGAACACTGAAGCTTTCTTT; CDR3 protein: CATAQTGNTEAFF
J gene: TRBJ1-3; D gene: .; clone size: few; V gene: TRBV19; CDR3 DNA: TGTGCCAGTAGTATCCCGGTATTCTCTGGAAACACCATATATTTT; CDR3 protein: CASSIPVFSGNTIYF
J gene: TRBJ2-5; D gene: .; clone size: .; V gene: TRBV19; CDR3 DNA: TGTGCCAGTAGTATCACAGATCAAGAGACCCAGTACTTC; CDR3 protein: CASSITDQETQYF
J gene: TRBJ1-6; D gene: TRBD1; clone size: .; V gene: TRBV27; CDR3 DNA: TGTGCCAGCAGGGGACAGAGCTCCTATAATTCACCCCTCCACTTT; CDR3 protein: CASRGQSSYNSPLHF
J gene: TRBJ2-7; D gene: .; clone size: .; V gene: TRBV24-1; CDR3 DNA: TGTGCCACCAGTGGGGGTCCGGACAGTCTCTACGAGCAGTACTTC; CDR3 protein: CATSGGPDSLYEQYF
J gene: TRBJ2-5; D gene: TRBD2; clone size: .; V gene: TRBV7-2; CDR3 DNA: TGTGCCAGCAGCCGTACTAGCGGGGGGGCCTGGGAGACCCAGTACTTC; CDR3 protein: CASSRTSGGAWETQYF
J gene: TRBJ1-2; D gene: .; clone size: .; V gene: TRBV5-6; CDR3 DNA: TGTGCCAGCAGCCCTTACTTGGGGGAGGGGAACTATGGCTACACCTTC; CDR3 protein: CASSPYLGEGNYGYTF
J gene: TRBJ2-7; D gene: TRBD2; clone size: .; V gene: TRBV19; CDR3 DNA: TGTGCCAGTAGTAAGGGCGGGGGAAGCTACGAGCAGTACTTC; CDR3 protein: CASSKGGGSYEQYF
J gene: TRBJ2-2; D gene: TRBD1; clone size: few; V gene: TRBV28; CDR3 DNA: TGTGCCAGCAGCCCGGGACAGAAGAACACCGGGGAGCTGTTTTTT; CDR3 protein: CASSPGQKNTGELFF
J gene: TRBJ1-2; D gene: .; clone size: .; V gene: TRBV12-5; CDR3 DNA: TGTGCTAGTGGTATTCCGGGACAAACTCACTATGGCTACACCTTC; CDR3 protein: CASGIPGQTHYGYTF
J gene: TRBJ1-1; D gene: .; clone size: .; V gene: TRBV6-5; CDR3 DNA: TGTGCCAGCAGAAACACTGCAGGGAAAGCTTTCTTT; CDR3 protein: CASRNTAGKAFF
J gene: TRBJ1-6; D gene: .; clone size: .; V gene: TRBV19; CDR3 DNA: TGTGCCAGTAGTATAGGTCCGGACAGTAATTCACCCCTCCACTTT; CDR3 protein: CASSIGPDSNSPLHF
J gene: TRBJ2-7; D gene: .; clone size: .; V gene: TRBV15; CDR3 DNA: TGTGCCACCAGCAGAGTCCTCGGGGCCTACGAGCAGTACTTC; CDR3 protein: CATSRVLGAYEQYF
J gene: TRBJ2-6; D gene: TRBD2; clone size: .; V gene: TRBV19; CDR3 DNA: TGTGCCAGTGCCACCTATGGACTAGCGGGGGGTGGTGGGGCCAACGTCCTGACTTTC; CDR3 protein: CASATYGLAGGGGANVLTF
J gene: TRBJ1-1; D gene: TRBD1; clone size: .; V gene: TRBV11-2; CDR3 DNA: TGTGCCAGCAGCCAACAGGGGGGAACTGAAGCTTTCTTT; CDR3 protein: CASSQQGGTEAFF
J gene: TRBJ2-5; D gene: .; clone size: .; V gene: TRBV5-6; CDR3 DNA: TGTGCCAGCAGCTCGCAAGAGACCCAGTACTTC; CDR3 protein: CASSSQETQYF
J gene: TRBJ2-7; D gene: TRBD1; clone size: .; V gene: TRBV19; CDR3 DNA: TGTGCCAGTAGCTCGCACCGGGACAGCTACGAGCAGTACTTC; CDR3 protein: CASSSHRDSYEQYF
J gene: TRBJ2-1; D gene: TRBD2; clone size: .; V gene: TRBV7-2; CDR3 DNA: TGTGCCAGCAGCTTAGGGAGCGGGGGGACCTACAATGAGCAGTTCTTC; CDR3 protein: CASSLGSGGTYNEQFF
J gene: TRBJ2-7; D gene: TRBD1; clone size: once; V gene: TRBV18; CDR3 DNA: TGTGCCAGCTCTGAGGGGGCAGGTGGGACCTACGAGCAGTACTTC; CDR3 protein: CASSEGAGGTYEQYF
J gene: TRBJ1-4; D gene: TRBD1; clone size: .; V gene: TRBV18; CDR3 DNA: TGTGCCAGCTCTCCCGGGACAGGGAATGAAAAACTGTTTTTT; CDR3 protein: CASSPGTGNEKLFF
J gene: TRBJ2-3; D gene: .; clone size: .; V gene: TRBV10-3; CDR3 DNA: TGTGCCATCAGTGAAAGACTAGTCCTGGATACGCAGTATTTT; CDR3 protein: CAISERLVLDTQYF
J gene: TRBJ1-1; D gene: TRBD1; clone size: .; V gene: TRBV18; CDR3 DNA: TGTGCCAGCTCACCTCGACAGGGGGCGACTGAAGCTTTCTTT; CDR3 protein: CASSPRQGATEAFF
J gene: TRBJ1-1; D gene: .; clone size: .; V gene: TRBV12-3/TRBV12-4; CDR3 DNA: TGTGCCAGCAGTTTAGGAGGGAGGGAAGCTTTCTTT; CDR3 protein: CASSLGGREAFF
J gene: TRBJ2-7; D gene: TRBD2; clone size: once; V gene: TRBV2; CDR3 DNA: TGTGCCAGCATGGGACTAGCGGTTTTCTACGAGCAGTACTTC; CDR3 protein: CASMGLAVFYEQYF
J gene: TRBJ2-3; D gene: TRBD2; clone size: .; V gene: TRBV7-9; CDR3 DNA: TGTGCCAGCAGCTTTCCCACTAGCGGGGACACAGATACGCAGTATTTT; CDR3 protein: CASSFPTSGDTDTQYF
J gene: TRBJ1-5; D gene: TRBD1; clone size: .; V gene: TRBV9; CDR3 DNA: TGTGCCAGCAGCGCCAGGGGGCTTCCCAGTCAGCCCCAGCATTTT; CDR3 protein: CASSARGLPSQPQHF
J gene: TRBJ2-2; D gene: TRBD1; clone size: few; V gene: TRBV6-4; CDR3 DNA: TGTGCCAGCAGTGCGGGACAGGGGACCGGGGAGCTGTTTTTT; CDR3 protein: CASSAGQGTGELFF
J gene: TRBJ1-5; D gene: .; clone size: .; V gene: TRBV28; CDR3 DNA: TGTGCCAGCGGGGGGATCCGTCAGCCCCAGCATTTT; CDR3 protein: CASGGIRQPQHF
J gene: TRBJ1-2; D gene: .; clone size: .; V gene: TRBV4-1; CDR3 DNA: TGCGCCAGCAGCCAAGAAAACAGGGACTATGGCTACACCTTC; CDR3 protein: CASSQENRDYGYTF
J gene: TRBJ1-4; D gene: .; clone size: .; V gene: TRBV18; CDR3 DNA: TGTGCCAGCTCACCAGGGACAAATATTGAAAAACTGTTTTTT; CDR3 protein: CASSPGTNIEKLFF
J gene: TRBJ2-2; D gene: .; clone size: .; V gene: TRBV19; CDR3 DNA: TGTGCCAGTAGTATAAGGCAGTCAAGGAGCGGGGAGCTGTTTTTT; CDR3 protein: CASSIRQSRSGELFF
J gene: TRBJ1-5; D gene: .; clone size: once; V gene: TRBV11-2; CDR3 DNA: TGTGCCAGCAGCTTAGATTTGGGTAGGGGTAATCAGCCCCAGCATTTT; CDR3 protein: CASSLDLGRGNQPQHF
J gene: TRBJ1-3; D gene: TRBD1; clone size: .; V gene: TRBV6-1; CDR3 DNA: TGTGCCAGCAGTGAGGCCCCGGGACAGGTGGGAAACACCATATATTTT; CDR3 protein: CASSEAPGQVGNTIYF
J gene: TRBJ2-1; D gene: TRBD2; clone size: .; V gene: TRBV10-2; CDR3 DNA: TGCGCCAGCAGACTAGCGGGGGGGGCTTCCAATGAGCAGTTCTTC; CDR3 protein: CASRLAGGASNEQFF